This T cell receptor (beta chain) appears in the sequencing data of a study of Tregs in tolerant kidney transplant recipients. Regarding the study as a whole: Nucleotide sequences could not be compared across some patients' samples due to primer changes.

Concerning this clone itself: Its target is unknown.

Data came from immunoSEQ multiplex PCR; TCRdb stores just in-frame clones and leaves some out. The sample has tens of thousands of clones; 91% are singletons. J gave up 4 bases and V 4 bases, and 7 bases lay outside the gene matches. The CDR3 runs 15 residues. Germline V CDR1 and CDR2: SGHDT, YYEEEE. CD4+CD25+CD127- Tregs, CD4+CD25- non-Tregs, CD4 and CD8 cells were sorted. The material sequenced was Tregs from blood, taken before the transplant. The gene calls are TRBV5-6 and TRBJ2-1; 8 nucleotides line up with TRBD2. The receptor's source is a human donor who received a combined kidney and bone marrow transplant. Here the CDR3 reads CASSVQREWYNEQFF. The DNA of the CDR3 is TGTGCCAGCAGCGTACAGCGGGAGTGGTACAATGAGCAGTTCTTC.